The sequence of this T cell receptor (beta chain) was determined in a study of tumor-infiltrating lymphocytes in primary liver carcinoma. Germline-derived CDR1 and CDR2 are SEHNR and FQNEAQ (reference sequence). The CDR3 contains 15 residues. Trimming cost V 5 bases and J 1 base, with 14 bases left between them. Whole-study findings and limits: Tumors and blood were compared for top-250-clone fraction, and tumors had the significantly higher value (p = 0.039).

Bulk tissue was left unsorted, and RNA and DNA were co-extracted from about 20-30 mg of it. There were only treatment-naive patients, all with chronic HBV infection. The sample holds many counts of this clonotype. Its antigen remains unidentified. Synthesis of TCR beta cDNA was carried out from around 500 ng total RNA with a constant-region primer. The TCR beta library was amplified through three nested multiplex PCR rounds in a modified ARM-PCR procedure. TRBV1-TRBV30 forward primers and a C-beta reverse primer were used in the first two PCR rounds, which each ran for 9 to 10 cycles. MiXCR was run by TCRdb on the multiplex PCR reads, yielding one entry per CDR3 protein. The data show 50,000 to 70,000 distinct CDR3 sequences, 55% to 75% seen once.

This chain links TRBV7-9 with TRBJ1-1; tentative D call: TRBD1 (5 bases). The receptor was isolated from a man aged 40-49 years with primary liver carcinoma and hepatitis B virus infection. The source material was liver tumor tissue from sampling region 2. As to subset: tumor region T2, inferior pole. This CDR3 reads CASSVSPRGNTEAFF. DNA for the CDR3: TGTGCCAGCAGCGTCTCACCGAGGGGGAACACTGAAGCTTTCTTT.